Below are 23 T cell receptor beta chains sequenced from a single sample in a study of T-cell reconstitution after alpha-beta-depleted transplantation in children. Unique molecular identifiers were incorporated when the TCRbeta library was constructed. TCRdb processed the PCR reads anew with MiXCR; each CDR3 protein has one entry. Found here are roughly 310,000 distinct CDR3 sequences, more than 20% of them singletons; the top ten hold around 9.9%. Sequenced material: PBMCs, mostly from graft donor cells, taken 180 days after TCRalphabeta/CD19-depleted stem cell transplant. The receptors shown here come from a male patient younger than 18 who had a stem cell transplant for acute lymphoblastic leukemia, so the T cells may come from the graft donor.

V usage is TRBV7-6 and J usage is TRBJ2-7, with 9 bases fitting TRBD2. Trimming at V came to 0 bases and at J to 4 bases, leaving 4 bases not matched to a gene. The germline V gene encodes CDR1 SGHVS and CDR2 FNYEAQ. The CDR3 runs to 15 residues. The CDR3: CASSLAGGRGYEQYF. The CDR3 coding sequence is TGTGCCAGCAGCTTAGCGGGCGGGAGGGGGTACGAGCAGTACTTC.

This chain uses TRBV11-2 with TRBJ2-1, with TRBD2 matching 8 bases. The CDR3 totals 18 residues. From germline, CDR1 is SGHAT and CDR2 FQNNGV. Trimming removed 1 base from V and 4 bases from J; junction bases left unmatched: 12. The CDR3 reads CASSLGVRGLGKYNEQFF. The CDR3 DNA reads TGTGCCAGCAGCTTAGGGGTTCGGGGACTAGGTAAATACAATGAGCAGTTCTTC.

The chain combines TRBV19 with TRBJ1-5, with no clear D. Germline V gene lookup returns CDR1 LNHDA and CDR2 SQIVND (reference sequence). Trimming left V 7 bases short and J 5 bases short, with 9 bases between. There are 12 residues in the CDR3. The CDR3 sequence: CASTTWDQPQHF. The DNA of the CDR3 is TGTGCCAGTACCACATGGGATCAGCCCCAGCATTTT. The complete variable domain, with remaining parts taken from reference TRBV19 and TRBJ1-5, reads DGGITQSPKYLFRKEGQNVTLSCEQNLNHDAMYWYRQDPGQGLRLIYYSQIVNDFQKGDIAEGYSVSREKKESFPLTVTSAQKNPTAFYLCASTTWDQPQHFGDGTRLSIL.

This chain uses TRBV11-2 with TRBJ2-3; maybe TRBD2 (5 bases). V gave up 5 bases and J gave up 0 bases, with 12 bases separating them. The CDR3 runs to 15 residues. Germline CDR1 SGHAT, CDR2 FQNNGV. This CDR3 is CASSPNSVSTDTQYF. The CDR3 region has the DNA TGTGCCAGCAGCCCGAATAGCGTAAGCACAGATACGCAGTATTTT. The complete variable domain, with remaining parts taken from reference TRBV11-2 and TRBJ2-3, reads EAGVAQSPRYKIIEKRQSVAFWCNPISGHATLYWYQQILGQGPKLLIQFQNNGVVDDSQLPKDRFSAERLKGVDSTLKIQPAKLEDSAVYLCASSPNSVSTDTQYFGPGTRLTVL.

For this clonotype: This sequence may be a read error, since a much larger clone differs from it by one base. V is TRBV5-1 and J is TRBJ2-2; D may be TRBD2 (6 bases). CDR1 and CDR2 from the germline V gene are SGHRS and YFSETQ. The CDR3 has 16 amino acids. The CDR3 sequence is CASTLSAASAAGELVF. In DNA, the CDR3 is TGCGCCAGCACCTTGTCGGCGGCTAGCGCGGCCGGGGAGCTGGTTTTT.

This clonotype has a count of ten or more. J is TRBJ2-7 and V is TRBV5-1; 7 bases line up with TRBD1. Germline V gene sequence: CDR1 SGHRS, CDR2 YFSETQ. V lost 3 bases and J lost 11; bases outside the gene matches: 8. The CDR3 extends over 12 amino acids. CDR3 in amino acids: CASSSTLGTEYF. CDR3 bases: TGCGCCAGCAGCTCAACCCTCGGGACAGAGTACTTC.

This clonotype was seen a handful of times. This chain joins TRBV5-1 and TRBJ2-3; 7 bases fit TRBD2. This CDR3 is 15 amino acids long. V was clipped by 6 bases and J by 0 bases; unmatched bases: 7. Germline CDR1 SGHRS, CDR2 YFSETQ. This CDR3 reads CASILGEGSTDTQYF. The CDR3 nucleotides read TGCGCCAGCATCCTCGGGGAGGGGAGCACAGATACGCAGTATTTT. Filled out from reference TRBV5-1 and TRBJ2-3, the complete variable domain reads KAGVTQTPRYLIKTRGQQVTLSCSPISGHRSVSWYQQTPGQGLQFLFEYFSETQRNKGNFPGRFSGRQFSNSRSEMNVSTLELGDSALYLCASILGEGSTDTQYFGPGTRLTVL.

This clonotype was seen many times. V gene TRBV12-3 or TRBV12-4 combines with J gene TRBJ2-2; D not certain. This CDR3 is built from 11 residues. The V end was cut by 2 bases, the J end by 8 bases, with 3 bases between. The CDR3 sequence is CASSLLGELFF. Written as DNA, the CDR3 is TGTGCCAGCAGTTTACTTGGGGAGCTGTTTTTT.

The chain joins TRBV4-2 to TRBJ2-7; a possible D gene is TRBD1 (5 bases). Between the trimmed V and J ends, which lost 1 base and 3 bases, there was a span of 10 bases. Germline assignment: CDR1 LGHNA and CDR2 YNFKEQ. CDR3 length equals 14 residues. CDR3 sequence: CASSQAQGGYEQYF. The CDR3 DNA follows: TGTGCCAGCAGCCAAGCTCAGGGTGGCTACGAGCAGTACTTC.

The chain employs TRBV12-3 or TRBV12-4 and TRBJ2-4, with 8 bases matching TRBD2. Trimming at V came to 2 bases and at J to 6 bases, leaving 3 bases not matched to a gene. This CDR3 contains 14 residues. The DNA for the CDR3 is TGTGCCAGCAGTTTACGACTAGCGAGAAACATTCAGTACTTC. It translates to CASSLRLARNIQYF.

The chain is built from TRBV27 and TRBJ2-1, with 8 bases that match TRBD2. CDR1 is MNHEY, CDR2 SMNVEV, per germline (reference sequence). This CDR3 is 13 amino acids long. Unmatched junction bases numbered 3, after V lost 3 bases and J lost 8 bases. The CDR3 coding sequence is TGTGCCAGCAGTTTGGGGACTAGGCATGAGCAGTTCTTC. Residues: CASSLGTRHEQFF.

This clonotype was observed a handful of times. V is TRBV7-8 and J is TRBJ2-7; TRBD2 is a possible D gene (7 bases). The CDR3 contains 15 residues. Germline V gene data show CDR1 as SGHVS and CDR2 as FQNEAQ. Deletions cut 4 bases from V and 5 bases from J, with 18 bases between. Here the CDR3 DNA reads TGTGCCAGCAGCTCTAGGGGGGGACATGGCCACGAGCAGTACTTC. It specifies CASSSRGGHGHEQYF.

This clonotype was counted a few times. This sequence joins TRBV7-3 and TRBJ2-1, with D uncertain. Germline V lookup: CDR1 SGHTA, CDR2 FQGTGA. The CDR3 is 13 amino acids. With 8 bases removed from V and 0 bases from J, the gap between germline ends came to 8 bases. The CDR3 region is CASRISSYNEQFF. The CDR3 DNA reads as TGTGCCAGCCGTATTAGCTCCTACAATGAGCAGTTCTTC. Full variable domain (rest looked up from reference TRBV7-3 and TRBJ2-1): GAGVSQTPSNKVTEKGKYVELRCDPISGHTALYWYRQSLGQGPEFLIYFQGTGAADDSGLPNDRFFAVRPEGSVSTLKIQRTERGDSAVYLCASRISSYNEQFFGPGTRLTVL.

The V gene is TRBV5-1, the J gene TRBJ2-3; TRBD2 agrees at 14 bases. Germline CDR1 is SGHRS and CDR2 is YFSETQ. The CDR3 extends over 19 amino acids. Unmatched junction bases numbered 9, after V lost 0 bases and J lost 3 bases. The CDR3 protein is CASSLVGLAGERWTDTQYF. The CDR3 DNA reads TGCGCCAGCAGCTTGGTGGGACTAGCGGGAGAGAGGTGGACAGATACGCAGTATTTT.

The chain has TRBV27 and TRBJ1-3; D is ambiguous. Germline CDR1 MNHEY, CDR2 SMNVEV (reference sequence). The CDR3 runs to 17 residues. V was clipped by 2 bases and J by 0 bases, with 14 bases between them. The CDR3 bases are TGTGCCAGCAGTTTAATCCCCCCCAGGAGCTCTGGAAACACCATATATTTT. Protein product: CASSLIPPRSSGNTIYF.

A few counts support this clonotype. The chain joins TRBV29-1 to TRBJ1-2; 7 nucleotides line up with TRBD1. The V and J ends lost 4 bases and 0 bases, in that order; junction bases with no gene match: 8. From germline, CDR1 is SQVTM and CDR2 ANQGSEA. The CDR3 extends over 15 amino acids. Here the CDR3 reads CSVVDRALSNYGYTF. The CDR3 coding sequence is TGCAGCGTTGTCGACAGGGCCCTGTCTAACTATGGCTACACCTTC.

This clonotype was counted between two and nine times. The V call is TRBV12-5, the J call TRBJ2-1, with D possibly TRBD1 on 6 matching bases. CDR1 and CDR2 (germline): LGHNT, FRNRAP. The CDR3 has 16 residues. V was trimmed by 5 bases and J by 8 bases, leaving 22 bases between them. CDR3 sequence reads: CASGRTLQGSGDEQFF. CDR3 bases: TGTGCTAGTGGTCGCACCTTACAGGGTTCCGGGGATGAGCAGTTCTTC.

The chain recombines TRBV14 with TRBJ2-1, with TRBD2 matching 11 bases. There are 17 residues in the CDR3. Germline CDR1 is SGHDN and CDR2 is FVKESK. The V gene end was trimmed by 3 bases and the J gene end by 10 bases; junction bases not matched to a gene: 14. The CDR3, as DNA: TGTGCCAGCAGCCATATGGCAGCTAGCGGGAGGAGACAGGAGCAGTTCTTC. This codes for CASSHMAASGRRQEQFF.

This clonotype showed up many times. J is TRBJ2-1 and V is TRBV15; D is perhaps TRBD1 (5 bases). Germline V gene data show CDR1 as LNHNV and CDR2 as YYDKDF (reference sequence). The CDR3 has 15 amino acids. With 1 base removed from V and 0 bases from J, the gap between germline ends came to 7 bases. The CDR3 DNA follows: TGTGCCACCAGCAGAGTTAGGGGCTCCTACAATGAGCAGTTCTTC. Translated, it gives CATSRVRGSYNEQFF.

CDR3 nucleotides: TGCGCCAGCAGCTTGGTCGTGGGAACGAAAGAGACCCAGTACTTC. Translation gives CASSLVVGTKETQYF. V gene TRBV5-1 combines with J gene TRBJ2-5; D unclear. Trimming removed 0 bases at V and 3 bases at J, with 12 bases between. Germline CDR1 SGHRS, CDR2 YFSETQ. The CDR3 consists of 15 residues.

This clonotype came up many times. J is TRBJ2-7 and V is TRBV5-1, with D unresolved. CDR1 is SGHRS and CDR2 is YFSETQ in the germline V gene. The CDR3 runs 12 residues. V lost 1 base to trimming and J lost 3 bases, with 5 bases between them. Written as DNA, the CDR3 is TGCGCCAGCAGCTTGAGTTTCTACGAGCAGTACTTC. It encodes CASSLSFYEQYF.

This clonotype appeared a few times. The chain recombines TRBV4-1 with TRBJ1-2, with 10 bases fitting TRBD1. The CDR3 consists of 16 residues. Germline assignment: CDR1 MGHRA and CDR2 YSYEKL. Losses at the gene ends were 5 bases for V and 4 bases for J; bases not matched to a gene: 10. CDR3 DNA: TGCGCCAGCAGCAAGGGACAGGGGACCCTCCTCTATGGCTACACCTTC. Translating it yields CASSKGQGTLLYGYTF.

This chain uses TRBV12-3 or TRBV12-4 with TRBJ1-2, with 7 bases lining up with TRBD1. This CDR3 has 20 amino acids. V dropped 0 bases and J dropped 4; count of bases not matched to a gene: 20. The CDR3 nucleotides are TGTGCCAGCAGTTTAGCGCCCCTCTTCACAAGGGGGCGCGGGTTCTATGGCTACACCTTC. Its translation is CASSLAPLFTRGRGFYGYTF.